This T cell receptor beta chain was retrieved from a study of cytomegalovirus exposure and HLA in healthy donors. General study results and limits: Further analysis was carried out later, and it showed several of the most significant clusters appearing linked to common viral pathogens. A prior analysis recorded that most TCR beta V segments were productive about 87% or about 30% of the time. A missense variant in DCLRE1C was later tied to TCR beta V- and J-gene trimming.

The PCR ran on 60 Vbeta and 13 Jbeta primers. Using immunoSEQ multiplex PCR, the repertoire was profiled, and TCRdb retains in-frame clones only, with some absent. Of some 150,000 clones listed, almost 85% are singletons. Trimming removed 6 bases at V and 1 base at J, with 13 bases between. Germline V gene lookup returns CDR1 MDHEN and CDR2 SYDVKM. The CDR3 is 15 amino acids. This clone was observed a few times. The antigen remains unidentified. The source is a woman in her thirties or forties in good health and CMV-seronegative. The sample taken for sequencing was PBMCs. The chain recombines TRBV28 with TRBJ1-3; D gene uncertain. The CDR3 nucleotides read TGTGCCAGCAGAGAAACCCGGGGATCTGGAAACACCATATATTTT. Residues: CASRETRGSGNTIYF.